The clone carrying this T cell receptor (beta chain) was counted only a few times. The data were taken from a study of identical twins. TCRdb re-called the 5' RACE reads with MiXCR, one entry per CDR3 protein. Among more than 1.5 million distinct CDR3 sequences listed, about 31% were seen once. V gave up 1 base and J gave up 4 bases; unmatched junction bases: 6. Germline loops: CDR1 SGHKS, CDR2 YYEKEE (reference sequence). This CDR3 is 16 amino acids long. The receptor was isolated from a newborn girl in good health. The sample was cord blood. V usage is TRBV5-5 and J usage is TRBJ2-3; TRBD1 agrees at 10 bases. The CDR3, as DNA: TGTGCCAGCAGCTTGACCCCGGGACAGGGGCCAGATACGCAGTATTTT. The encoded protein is CASSLTPGQGPDTQYF. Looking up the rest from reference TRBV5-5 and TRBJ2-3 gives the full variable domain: DAGVTQSPTHLIKTRGQQVTLRCSPISGHKSVSWYQQVLGQGPQFIFQYYEKEERGRGNFPDRFSARQFPNYSSELNVNALLLGDSALYLCASSLTPGQGPDTQYFGPGTRLTVL.